Listed below are T cell receptor beta chains from one sample, sequenced in a study of control samples from healthy donors and cancer patients. Sequencing was performed with immunoSEQ multiplex PCR; in TCRdb, only in-frame clones are kept and a portion is missing. The sample includes around 140,000 clones, 80% to 95% of them seen just once. The sequenced material came from blood. The receptors were sampled from a man between 18 and 29 years old in good health. CDR3s include the opening cysteine and the closing phenylalanine or tryptophan. The D gene is left open where the match is weak. Clone size is shown for a subset of rows, as once, few, many or a class of expanded clone.

d_gene: -; abundance: -; j_gene: TRBJ2-7; v_gene: TRBV5-6; CDR3aa: CASSLYVSYEQYF; CDR3nt: TGTGCCAGCAGCTTATACGTCTCCTACGAGCAGTACTTC
d_gene: TRBD1; abundance: -; j_gene: TRBJ1-2; v_gene: TRBV10-2; CDR3aa: CASSDVITGVLGYTF; CDR3nt: TGCGCCAGCAGTGACGTTATCACAGGGGTTCTCGGCTACACCTTC
d_gene: -; abundance: -; j_gene: TRBJ2-1; v_gene: TRBV11-2; CDR3aa: CASSFSSEQFF; CDR3nt: TGTGCCAGCAGCTTTTCTAGTGAGCAGTTCTTC
d_gene: TRBD2; abundance: once; j_gene: TRBJ2-2; v_gene: TRBV28; CDR3aa: CASSLWSGSIPRELFF; CDR3nt: TGTGCCAGCAGTTTATGGAGCGGGAGTATCCCCCGGGAGCTGTTTTTT
d_gene: -; abundance: -; j_gene: TRBJ2-5; v_gene: TRBV3-1/TRBV3-2; CDR3aa: CASSQDKGTWETQYF; CDR3nt: TGTGCCAGCAGCCAAGATAAAGGGACTTGGGAGACCCAGTACTTC
d_gene: -; abundance: -; j_gene: TRBJ2-3; v_gene: TRBV19; CDR3aa: CASSWWGAGADTQYF; CDR3nt: TGTGCCAGTAGTTGGTGGGGGGCCGGGGCAGATACGCAGTATTTT
d_gene: -; abundance: -; j_gene: TRBJ1-2; v_gene: TRBV4-1; CDR3aa: CASSQDSSETNYGYTF; CDR3nt: TGCGCCAGCAGCCAAGACTCGTCTGAGACAAACTATGGCTACACCTTC
d_gene: -; abundance: -; j_gene: TRBJ1-4; v_gene: TRBV6-5; CDR3aa: CASSLGGNQGLFF; CDR3nt: TGTGCCAGCAGTTTGGGCGGAAACCAGGGACTGTTTTTT
d_gene: -; abundance: -; j_gene: TRBJ2-5; v_gene: TRBV6-2/TRBV6-3; CDR3aa: CASSYLRGGETQYF; CDR3nt: TGTGCCAGCAGTTACTTGCGGGGCGGGGAGACCCAGTACTTC
d_gene: -; abundance: -; j_gene: TRBJ2-2; v_gene: TRBV7-9; CDR3aa: CASSLGGTGELFF; CDR3nt: TGTGCCAGCAGCTTAGGGGGGACCGGGGAGCTGTTTTTT
d_gene: TRBD1; abundance: -; j_gene: TRBJ1-2; v_gene: TRBV2; CDR3aa: CASSAGTAGGYTF; CDR3nt: TGTGCCAGCAGTGCCGGGACAGCAGGAGGCTACACCTTC
d_gene: -; abundance: -; j_gene: TRBJ1-2; v_gene: TRBV18; CDR3aa: CASSLRPDPNYGYTF; CDR3nt: TGTGCCAGCTCCCTTCGTCCAGACCCTAACTATGGCTACACCTTC
d_gene: -; abundance: -; j_gene: TRBJ1-3; v_gene: TRBV2; CDR3aa: CASSEAYWDTIYF; CDR3nt: TGTGCCAGCAGTGAAGCGTATTGGGACACCATATATTTT
d_gene: -; abundance: once; j_gene: TRBJ2-2; v_gene: TRBV18; CDR3aa: CASSQTPLGTGELFF; CDR3nt: TGTGCCAGCTCACAGACTCCGTTGGGCACCGGGGAGCTGTTTTTT
d_gene: -; abundance: -; j_gene: TRBJ1-3; v_gene: TRBV5-6; CDR3aa: CASSLYRTDSGNTIYF; CDR3nt: TGTGCCAGCAGCTTGTATCGGACAGACTCTGGAAACACCATATATTTT
d_gene: TRBD2; abundance: once; j_gene: TRBJ2-3; v_gene: TRBV20-1; CDR3aa: CSASGAGTDTQYF; CDR3nt: TGCAGTGCTAGTGGAGCGGGGACAGATACGCAGTATTTT
d_gene: -; abundance: -; j_gene: TRBJ2-3; v_gene: TRBV5-4; CDR3aa: CASSLVRGSDTQYF; CDR3nt: TGTGCCAGCAGCTTGGTCCGCGGGTCAGATACGCAGTATTTT
d_gene: -; abundance: -; j_gene: TRBJ1-2; v_gene: TRBV28; CDR3aa: CASRLQGIRYGYTF; CDR3nt: TGTGCCAGCAGACTACAGGGAATCCGCTATGGCTACACCTTC
d_gene: -; abundance: -; j_gene: TRBJ2-1; v_gene: TRBV12-3/TRBV12-4; CDR3aa: CASSLDSNEQFF; CDR3nt: TGTGCCAGCAGTTTAGACAGCAATGAGCAGTTCTTC
d_gene: -; abundance: -; j_gene: TRBJ1-1; v_gene: TRBV7-2; CDR3aa: CASSLFRVRENTEAFF; CDR3nt: TGTGCCAGCAGCTTATTCAGGGTGCGGGAGAACACTGAAGCTTTCTTT
d_gene: -; abundance: -; j_gene: TRBJ2-7; v_gene: TRBV4-2; CDR3aa: CASSLGRGEQYF; CDR3nt: TGTGCCAGCAGCCTCGGGAGAGGCGAGCAGTACTTC
d_gene: -; abundance: -; j_gene: TRBJ1-5; v_gene: TRBV10-3; CDR3aa: CAISDNKGQPQHF; CDR3nt: TGTGCCATCAGTGATAATAAGGGGCAGCCCCAGCATTTT
d_gene: -; abundance: -; j_gene: TRBJ1-1; v_gene: TRBV5-6; CDR3aa: CASSFGQNTEAFF; CDR3nt: TGTGCCAGCAGCTTTGGGCAGAACACTGAAGCTTTCTTT
d_gene: -; abundance: -; j_gene: TRBJ1-1; v_gene: TRBV5-1; CDR3aa: CASSLTRTSLNTEAFF; CDR3nt: TGCGCCAGCAGCTTGACTCGCACGAGCCTGAACACTGAAGCTTTCTTT
d_gene: -; abundance: -; j_gene: TRBJ1-2; v_gene: TRBV27; CDR3aa: CASSYERAGGYTF; CDR3nt: TGTGCCAGCAGTTATGAGAGGGCTGGCGGCTACACCTTC
d_gene: TRBD1; abundance: -; j_gene: TRBJ2-1; v_gene: TRBV28; CDR3aa: CASSGQGAINEQFF; CDR3nt: TGTGCCAGCAGTGGACAGGGGGCTATCAATGAGCAGTTCTTC
d_gene: TRBD1; abundance: -; j_gene: TRBJ1-2; v_gene: TRBV2; CDR3aa: CASSEERGQGFGYTF; CDR3nt: TGTGCCAGCAGTGAAGAACGGGGACAGGGTTTCGGCTACACCTTC
d_gene: TRBD1; abundance: -; j_gene: TRBJ2-1; v_gene: TRBV15; CDR3aa: CAAQDRGNEQFF; CDR3nt: TGTGCCGCTCAGGACAGGGGCAATGAGCAGTTCTTC
d_gene: -; abundance: -; j_gene: TRBJ2-7; v_gene: TRBV7-8; CDR3aa: CASSSIGRESYEQYF; CDR3nt: TGTGCCAGCAGCTCCATCGGGCGAGAGAGCTACGAGCAGTACTTC
d_gene: TRBD1; abundance: -; j_gene: TRBJ1-1; v_gene: TRBV10-3; CDR3aa: CAIYRGAEAFF; CDR3nt: TGTGCCATATACAGGGGGGCTGAAGCTTTCTTT
d_gene: -; abundance: -; j_gene: TRBJ2-1; v_gene: TRBV24-1; CDR3aa: CASRGGKAYNEQFF; CDR3nt: TGTGCCTCAAGGGGCGGGAAAGCCTACAATGAGCAGTTCTTC
d_gene: -; abundance: -; j_gene: TRBJ1-6; v_gene: TRBV2; CDR3aa: CASRDDSTSPLHF; CDR3nt: TGTGCCAGCAGAGACGACAGTACTTCACCCCTCCACTTT
d_gene: TRBD2; abundance: -; j_gene: TRBJ2-7; v_gene: TRBV7-8; CDR3aa: CASTTGTSAYEQYF; CDR3nt: TGTGCCAGCACCACCGGGACTAGTGCCTACGAGCAGTACTTC
d_gene: -; abundance: -; j_gene: TRBJ2-7; v_gene: TRBV24-1; CDR3aa: CATSDFGRDEQYF; CDR3nt: TGTGCCACCAGTGATTTCGGCAGGGACGAGCAGTACTTC
d_gene: -; abundance: -; j_gene: TRBJ1-5; v_gene: TRBV6-5; CDR3aa: CASLTTDSNQPQHF; CDR3nt: TGTGCCAGCCTGACAACAGATAGCAATCAGCCCCAGCATTTT
d_gene: -; abundance: -; j_gene: TRBJ2-3; v_gene: TRBV4-1; CDR3aa: CASSLSIIGTDTQYF; CDR3nt: TGCGCCAGCAGCCTCAGTATAATAGGCACAGATACGCAGTATTTT
d_gene: -; abundance: -; j_gene: TRBJ1-2; v_gene: TRBV7-9; CDR3aa: CASSLGRKGGYTF; CDR3nt: TGTGCCAGCAGCCTGGGGAGAAAGGGTGGCTACACCTTC
d_gene: -; abundance: -; j_gene: TRBJ1-1; v_gene: TRBV9; CDR3aa: CASSVGQSNTEAFF; CDR3nt: TGTGCCAGCAGCGTAGGACAGTCGAACACTGAAGCTTTCTTT
d_gene: -; abundance: -; j_gene: TRBJ1-1; v_gene: TRBV5-6; CDR3aa: CASSSLYRSEAFF; CDR3nt: TGTGCCAGCAGCTCCCTCTATCGGTCTGAAGCTTTCTTT
d_gene: -; abundance: once; j_gene: TRBJ1-1; v_gene: TRBV7-9; CDR3aa: CASSPWGIKVNTEAFF; CDR3nt: TGTGCCAGCAGCCCGTGGGGGATCAAGGTGAACACTGAAGCTTTCTTT
d_gene: -; abundance: -; j_gene: TRBJ1-2; v_gene: TRBV30; CDR3aa: CAWNRGRGHYGYTF; CDR3nt: TGTGCCTGGAACCGGGGTCGCGGGCACTATGGCTACACCTTC
d_gene: -; abundance: few; j_gene: TRBJ1-1; v_gene: TRBV7-9; CDR3aa: CASTTVRDWTEAFF; CDR3nt: TGTGCCAGCACCACAGTTCGGGATTGGACTGAAGCTTTCTTT
d_gene: -; abundance: -; j_gene: TRBJ2-2; v_gene: TRBV4-2; CDR3aa: CASSQDNVLNTGELFF; CDR3nt: TGTGCCAGCAGCCAAGACAACGTACTTAACACCGGGGAGCTGTTTTTT
d_gene: -; abundance: -; j_gene: TRBJ1-4; v_gene: TRBV4-3; CDR3aa: CASSPLGLYNEKLFF; CDR3nt: TGCGCCAGCAGCCCTCTGGGACTATATAATGAAAAACTGTTTTTT
d_gene: -; abundance: -; j_gene: TRBJ2-1; v_gene: TRBV4-2; CDR3aa: CASSQEVLGDEQFF; CDR3nt: TGTGCCAGCAGCCAAGAAGTTCTGGGAGATGAGCAGTTCTTC
d_gene: -; abundance: -; j_gene: TRBJ1-2; v_gene: TRBV10-2; CDR3aa: CASTETGRDYGYTF; CDR3nt: TGCGCCAGCACCGAAACAGGTCGCGACTATGGCTACACCTTC
d_gene: -; abundance: -; j_gene: TRBJ1-6; v_gene: TRBV20-1; CDR3aa: CSASYRNSPLHF; CDR3nt: TGCAGTGCTAGTTACAGGAATTCACCCCTCCACTTT
d_gene: -; abundance: -; j_gene: TRBJ2-7; v_gene: TRBV27; CDR3aa: CASSSSGTEYEQYF; CDR3nt: TGTGCCAGCAGTTCCTCCGGGACGGAATACGAGCAGTACTTC
d_gene: -; abundance: -; j_gene: TRBJ2-2; v_gene: TRBV5-1; CDR3aa: CASSSSRTSTGELFF; CDR3nt: TGCGCCAGCAGCTCATCAAGGACGAGCACCGGGGAGCTGTTTTTT
d_gene: -; abundance: once; j_gene: TRBJ2-7; v_gene: TRBV25-1; CDR3aa: CASSLGQGHYEQYF; CDR3nt: TGTGCCAGCAGCCTCGGGCAGGGCCACTACGAGCAGTACTTC
d_gene: -; abundance: -; j_gene: TRBJ2-1; v_gene: TRBV13; CDR3aa: CASQVNNEQFF; CDR3nt: TGTGCCAGCCAGGTAAACAATGAGCAGTTCTTC